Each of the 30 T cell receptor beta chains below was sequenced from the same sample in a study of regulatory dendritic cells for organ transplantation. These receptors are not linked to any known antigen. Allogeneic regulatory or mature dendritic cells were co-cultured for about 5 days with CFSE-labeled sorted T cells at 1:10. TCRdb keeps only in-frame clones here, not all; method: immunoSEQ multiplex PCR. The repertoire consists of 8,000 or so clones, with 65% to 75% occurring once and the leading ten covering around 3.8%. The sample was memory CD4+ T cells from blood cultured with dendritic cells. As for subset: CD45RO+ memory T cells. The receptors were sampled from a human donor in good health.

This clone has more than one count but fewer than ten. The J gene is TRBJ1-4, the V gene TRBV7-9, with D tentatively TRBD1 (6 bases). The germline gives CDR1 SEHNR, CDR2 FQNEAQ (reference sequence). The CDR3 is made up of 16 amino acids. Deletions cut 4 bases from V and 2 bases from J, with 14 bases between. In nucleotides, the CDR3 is TGTGCCAGCAGCTCCCAACAGGGTTTCACTAATGAAAAACTGTTTTTT. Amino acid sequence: CASSSQQGFTNEKLFF.

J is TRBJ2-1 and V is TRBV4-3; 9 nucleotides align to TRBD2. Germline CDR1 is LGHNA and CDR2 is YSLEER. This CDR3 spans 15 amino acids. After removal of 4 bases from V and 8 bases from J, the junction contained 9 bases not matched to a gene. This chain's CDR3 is CASSPRRGGGYEQFF. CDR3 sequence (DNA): TGCGCCAGCAGCCCGCGGCGGGGGGGCGGGTATGAGCAGTTCTTC.

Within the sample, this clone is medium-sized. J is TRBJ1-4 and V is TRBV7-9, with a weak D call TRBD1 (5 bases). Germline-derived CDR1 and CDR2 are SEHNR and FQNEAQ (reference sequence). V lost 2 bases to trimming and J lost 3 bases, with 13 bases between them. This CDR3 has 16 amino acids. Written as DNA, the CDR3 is TGTGCCAGCAGCTTATCAGGGTTTGGAGCTAATGAAAAACTGTTTTTT. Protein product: CASSLSGFGANEKLFF.

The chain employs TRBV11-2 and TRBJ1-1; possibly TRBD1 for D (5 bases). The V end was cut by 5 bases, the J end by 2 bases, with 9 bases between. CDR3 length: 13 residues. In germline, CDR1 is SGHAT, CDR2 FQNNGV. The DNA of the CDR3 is TGTGCCAGCAGCCGGACACGTAACACTGAAGCTTTCTTT. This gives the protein CASSRTRNTEAFF.

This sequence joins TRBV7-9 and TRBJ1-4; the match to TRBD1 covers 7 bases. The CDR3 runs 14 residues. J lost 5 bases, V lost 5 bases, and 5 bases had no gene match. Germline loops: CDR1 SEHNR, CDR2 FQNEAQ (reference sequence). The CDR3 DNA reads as TGTGCCAGCAGCCGCGACAGGGCAAATGAAAAACTGTTTTTT. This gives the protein CASSRDRANEKLFF. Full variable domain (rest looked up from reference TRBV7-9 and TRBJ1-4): DTGVSQNPRHKITKRGQNVTFRCDPISEHNRLYWYRQTLGQGPEFLTYFQNEAQLEKSRLLSDRFSAERPKGSFSTLEIQRTEQGDSAMYLCASSRDRANEKLFFGSGTQLSVL.

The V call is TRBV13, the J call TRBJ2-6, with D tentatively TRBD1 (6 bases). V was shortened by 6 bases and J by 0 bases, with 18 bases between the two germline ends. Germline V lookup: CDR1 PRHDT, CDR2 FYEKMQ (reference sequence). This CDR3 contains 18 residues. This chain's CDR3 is CASSPPGHPFSGANVLTF. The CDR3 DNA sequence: TGTGCCAGCAGTCCACCGGGACATCCTTTCTCTGGGGCCAACGTCCTGACTTTC.

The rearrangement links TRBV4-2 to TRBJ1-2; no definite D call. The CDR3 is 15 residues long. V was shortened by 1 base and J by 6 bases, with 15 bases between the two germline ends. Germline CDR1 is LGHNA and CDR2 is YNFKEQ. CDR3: CASSQASGPEDGYTF. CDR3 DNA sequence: TGTGCCAGCAGCCAAGCAAGCGGCCCCGAGGATGGCTACACCTTC.

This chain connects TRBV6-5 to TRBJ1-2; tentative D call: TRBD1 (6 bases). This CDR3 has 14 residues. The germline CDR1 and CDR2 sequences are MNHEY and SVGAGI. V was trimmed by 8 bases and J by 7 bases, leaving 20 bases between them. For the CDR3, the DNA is TGTGCCAGCGTAAGGGGGACGCAAAATATTGGCTACACCTTC. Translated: CASVRGTQNIGYTF.

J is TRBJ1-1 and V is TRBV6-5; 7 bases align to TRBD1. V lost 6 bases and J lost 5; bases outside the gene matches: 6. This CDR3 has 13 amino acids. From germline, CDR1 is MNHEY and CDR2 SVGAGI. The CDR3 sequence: CASRQGERTEAFF. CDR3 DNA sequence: TGTGCCAGCAGGCAGGGGGAAAGAACTGAAGCTTTCTTT.

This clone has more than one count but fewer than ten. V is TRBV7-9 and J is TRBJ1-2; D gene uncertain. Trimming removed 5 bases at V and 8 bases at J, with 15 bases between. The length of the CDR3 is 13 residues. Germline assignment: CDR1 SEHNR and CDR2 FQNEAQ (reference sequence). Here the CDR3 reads CASSPEGSVGYTF. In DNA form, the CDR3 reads TGTGCCAGCAGCCCCGAGGGTTCAGTGGGCTACACCTTC.

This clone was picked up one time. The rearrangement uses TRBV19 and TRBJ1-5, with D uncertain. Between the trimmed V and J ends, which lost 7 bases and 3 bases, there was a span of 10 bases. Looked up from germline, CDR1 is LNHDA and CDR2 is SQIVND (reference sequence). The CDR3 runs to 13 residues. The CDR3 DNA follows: TGTGCCAGTATGCCGGGTAACAATCAGCCCCAGCATTTT. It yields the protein CASMPGNNQPQHF.

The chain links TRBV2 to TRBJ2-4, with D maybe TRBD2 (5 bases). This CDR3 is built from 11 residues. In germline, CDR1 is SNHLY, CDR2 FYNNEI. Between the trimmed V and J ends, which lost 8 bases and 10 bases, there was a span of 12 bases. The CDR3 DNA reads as TGTGCCAGCGCCACCCGGGATATTCAGTACTTC. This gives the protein CASATRDIQYF. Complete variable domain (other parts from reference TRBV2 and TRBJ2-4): EPEVTQTPSHQVTQMGQEVILRCVPISNHLYFYWYRQILGQKVEFLVSFYNNEISEKSEIFDDQFSVERPDGSNFTLKIRSTKLEDSAMYFCASATRDIQYFGAGTRLSVL.

CDR3 DNA: TGCGCCAGCAGCTCGGACAACTCCTACGAGCAGTACTTC. The encoded protein is CASSSDNSYEQYF. This chain links TRBV5-1 with TRBJ2-7, with D perhaps TRBD1 (5 bases). Per the germline V gene, CDR1 is SGHRS and CDR2 is YFSETQ. V was trimmed by 3 bases and J by 0 bases, leaving 7 bases between them. This CDR3 comprises 13 residues. Combining the CDR3 with reference TRBV5-1 and TRBJ2-7 gives the whole variable domain KAGVTQTPRYLIKTRGQQVTLSCSPISGHRSVSWYQQTPGQGLQFLFEYFSETQRNKGNFPGRFSGRQFSNSRSEMNVSTLELGDSALYLCASSSDNSYEQYFGPGTRLTVT.

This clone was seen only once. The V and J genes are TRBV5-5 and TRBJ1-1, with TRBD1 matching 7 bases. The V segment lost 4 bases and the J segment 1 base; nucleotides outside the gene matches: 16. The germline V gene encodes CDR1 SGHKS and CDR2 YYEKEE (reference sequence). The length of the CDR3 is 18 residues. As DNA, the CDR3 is TGTGCCAGCAGCGCCGAGGTGGGCAGGGGGTTACCGAACACTGAAGCTTTCTTT. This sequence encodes CASSAEVGRGLPNTEAFF.

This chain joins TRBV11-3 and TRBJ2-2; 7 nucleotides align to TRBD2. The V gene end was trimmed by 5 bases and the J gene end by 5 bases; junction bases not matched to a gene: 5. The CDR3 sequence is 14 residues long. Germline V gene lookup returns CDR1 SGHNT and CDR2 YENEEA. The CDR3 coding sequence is TGTGCCAGCAGCGCCTCAGCGGGGACCGGGGAGCTGTTTTTT. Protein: CASSASAGTGELFF.

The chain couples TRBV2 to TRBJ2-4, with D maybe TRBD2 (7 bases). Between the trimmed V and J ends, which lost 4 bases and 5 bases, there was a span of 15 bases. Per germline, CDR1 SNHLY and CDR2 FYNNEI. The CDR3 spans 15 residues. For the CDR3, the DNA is TGTGCCAGCAGTGGGCGCGGGGGCTATGAAAACATTCAGTACTTC. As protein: CASSGRGGYENIQYF.

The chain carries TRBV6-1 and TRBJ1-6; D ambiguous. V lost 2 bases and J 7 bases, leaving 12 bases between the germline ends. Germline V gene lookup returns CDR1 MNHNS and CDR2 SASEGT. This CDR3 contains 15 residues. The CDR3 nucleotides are TGTGCCAGCAGTGAATTGATGGGCCGGAATTCACCCCTCCACTTT. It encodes CASSELMGRNSPLHF.

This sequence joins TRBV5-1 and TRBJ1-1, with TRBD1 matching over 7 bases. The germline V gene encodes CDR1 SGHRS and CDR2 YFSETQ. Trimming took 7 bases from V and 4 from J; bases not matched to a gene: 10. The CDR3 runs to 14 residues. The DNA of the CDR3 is TGCGCCAGCTCGACAGGGTTGGAGGGCACTGAAGCTTTCTTT. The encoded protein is CASSTGLEGTEAFF. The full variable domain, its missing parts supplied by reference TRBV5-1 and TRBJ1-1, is KAGVTQTPRYLIKTRGQQVTLSCSPISGHRSVSWYQQTPGQGLQFLFEYFSETQRNKGNFPGRFSGRQFSNSRSEMNVSTLELGDSALYLCASSTGLEGTEAFFGQGTRLTVV.

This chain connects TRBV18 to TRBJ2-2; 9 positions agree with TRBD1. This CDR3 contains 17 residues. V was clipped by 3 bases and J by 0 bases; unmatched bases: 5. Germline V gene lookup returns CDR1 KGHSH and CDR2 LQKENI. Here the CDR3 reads CASSPRTGDANTGELFF. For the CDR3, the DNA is TGTGCCAGCTCACCGAGGACAGGGGACGCGAACACCGGGGAGCTGTTTTTT.

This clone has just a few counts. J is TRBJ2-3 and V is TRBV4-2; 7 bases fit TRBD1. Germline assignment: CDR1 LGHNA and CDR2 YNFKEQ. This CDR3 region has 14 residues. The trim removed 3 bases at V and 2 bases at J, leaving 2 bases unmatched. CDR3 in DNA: TGTGCCAGCAGCCAGGACAGGTACACAGATACGCAGTATTTT. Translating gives CASSQDRYTDTQYF.

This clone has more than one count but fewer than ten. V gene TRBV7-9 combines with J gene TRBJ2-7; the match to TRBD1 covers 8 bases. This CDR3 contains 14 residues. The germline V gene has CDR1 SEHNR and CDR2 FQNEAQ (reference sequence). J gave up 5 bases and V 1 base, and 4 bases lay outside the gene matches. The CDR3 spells CASSLGTGYDEQYF. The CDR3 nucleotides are TGTGCCAGCAGCTTAGGGACAGGGTACGACGAGCAGTACTTC.

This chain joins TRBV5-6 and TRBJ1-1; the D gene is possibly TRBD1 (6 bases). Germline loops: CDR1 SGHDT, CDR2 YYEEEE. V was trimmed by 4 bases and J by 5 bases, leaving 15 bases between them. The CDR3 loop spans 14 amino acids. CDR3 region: CASSPWTALTEAFF. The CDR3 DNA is TGTGCCAGCAGCCCTTGGACAGCCCTGACTGAAGCTTTCTTT.

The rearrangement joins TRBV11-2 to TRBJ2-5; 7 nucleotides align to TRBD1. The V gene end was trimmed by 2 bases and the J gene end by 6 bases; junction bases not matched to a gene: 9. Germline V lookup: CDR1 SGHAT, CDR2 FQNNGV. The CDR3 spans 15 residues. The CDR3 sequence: CASSLTGQVGKTQYF. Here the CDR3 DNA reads TGTGCCAGCAGCTTAACAGGACAGGTTGGGAAGACCCAGTACTTC.

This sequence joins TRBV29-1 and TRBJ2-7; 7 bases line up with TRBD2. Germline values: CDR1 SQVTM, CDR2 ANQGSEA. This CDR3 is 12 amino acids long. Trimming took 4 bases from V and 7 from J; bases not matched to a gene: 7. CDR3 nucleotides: TGCAGCGTTGGAGCGGGGTTTGGAGAGCAGTACTTC. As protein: CSVGAGFGEQYF.

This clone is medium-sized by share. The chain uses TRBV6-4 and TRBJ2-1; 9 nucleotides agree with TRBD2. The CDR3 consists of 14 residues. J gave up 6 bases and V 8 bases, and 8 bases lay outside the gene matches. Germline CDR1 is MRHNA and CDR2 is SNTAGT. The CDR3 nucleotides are TGTGCCAGCTTCGGCGGGGGGGCTTCCAATGAGCAGTTCTTC. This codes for CASFGGGASNEQFF.

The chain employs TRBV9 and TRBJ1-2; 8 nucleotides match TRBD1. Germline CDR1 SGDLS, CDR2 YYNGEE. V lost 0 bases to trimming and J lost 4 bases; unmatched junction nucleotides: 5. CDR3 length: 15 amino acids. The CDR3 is CASSVDWTGTYGYTF. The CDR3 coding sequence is TGTGCCAGCAGCGTAGATTGGACAGGGACCTATGGCTACACCTTC.

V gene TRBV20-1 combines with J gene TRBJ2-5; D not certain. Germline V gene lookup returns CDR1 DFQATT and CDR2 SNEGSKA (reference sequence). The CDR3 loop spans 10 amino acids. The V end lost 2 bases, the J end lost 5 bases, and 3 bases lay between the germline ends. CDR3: CSARYETQYF. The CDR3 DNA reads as TGCAGTGCTAGATATGAGACCCAGTACTTC.

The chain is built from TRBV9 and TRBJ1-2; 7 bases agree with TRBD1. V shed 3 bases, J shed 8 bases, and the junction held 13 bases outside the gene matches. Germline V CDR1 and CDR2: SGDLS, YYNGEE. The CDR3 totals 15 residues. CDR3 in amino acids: CASSAGGQRGKGYTF. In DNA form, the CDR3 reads TGTGCCAGCAGCGCAGGGGGACAGCGGGGGAAGGGCTACACCTTC.

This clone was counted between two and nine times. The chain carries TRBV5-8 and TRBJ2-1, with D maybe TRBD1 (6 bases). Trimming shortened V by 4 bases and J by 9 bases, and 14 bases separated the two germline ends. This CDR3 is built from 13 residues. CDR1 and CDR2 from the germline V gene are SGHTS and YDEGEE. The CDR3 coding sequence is TGTGCCAGCAGCCCGGTAGCCAGGGGTGAGCAGTTCTTC. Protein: CASSPVARGEQFF. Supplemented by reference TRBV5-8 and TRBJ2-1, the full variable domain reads EAGVTQSPTHLIKTRGQQATLRCSPISGHTSVYWYQQALGLGLQFLLWYDEGEERNRGNFPPRFSGRQFPNYSSELNVNALELEDSALYLCASSPVARGEQFFGPGTRLTVL.

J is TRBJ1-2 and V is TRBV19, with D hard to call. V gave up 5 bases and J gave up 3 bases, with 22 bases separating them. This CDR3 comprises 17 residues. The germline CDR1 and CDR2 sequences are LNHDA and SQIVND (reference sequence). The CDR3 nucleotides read TGTGCCAGTAGTTCCCGGGCCCGGAGGGCCTTCGACTATGGCTACACCTTC. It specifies CASSSRARRAFDYGYTF. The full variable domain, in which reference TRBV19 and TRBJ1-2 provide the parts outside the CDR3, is DGGITQSPKYLFRKEGQNVTLSCEQNLNHDAMYWYRQDPGQGLRLIYYSQIVNDFQKGDIAEGYSVSREKKESFPLTVTSAQKNPTAFYLCASSSRARRAFDYGYTFGSGTRLTVV.